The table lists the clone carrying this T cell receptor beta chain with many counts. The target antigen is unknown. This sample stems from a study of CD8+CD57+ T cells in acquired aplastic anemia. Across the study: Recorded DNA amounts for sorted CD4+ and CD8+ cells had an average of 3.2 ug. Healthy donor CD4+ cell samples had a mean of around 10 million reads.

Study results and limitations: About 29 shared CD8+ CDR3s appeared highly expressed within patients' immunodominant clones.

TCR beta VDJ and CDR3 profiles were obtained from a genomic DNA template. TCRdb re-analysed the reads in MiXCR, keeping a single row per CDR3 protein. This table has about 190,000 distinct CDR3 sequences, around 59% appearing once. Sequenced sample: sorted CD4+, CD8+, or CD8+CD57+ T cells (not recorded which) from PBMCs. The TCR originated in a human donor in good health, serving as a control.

CDR3 sequence reads: CASSSSFAGELFF. The DNA for the CDR3 is TGTGCCAGTAGTTCCTCTTTTGCCGGGGAGCTGTTTTTT. The chain combines TRBV19 with TRBJ2-2; D is ambiguous. CDR1 and CDR2 (germline): LNHDA, SQIVND (reference sequence). V was clipped by 5 bases and J by 6 bases, with 10 bases between them. The CDR3 extends over 13 amino acids.